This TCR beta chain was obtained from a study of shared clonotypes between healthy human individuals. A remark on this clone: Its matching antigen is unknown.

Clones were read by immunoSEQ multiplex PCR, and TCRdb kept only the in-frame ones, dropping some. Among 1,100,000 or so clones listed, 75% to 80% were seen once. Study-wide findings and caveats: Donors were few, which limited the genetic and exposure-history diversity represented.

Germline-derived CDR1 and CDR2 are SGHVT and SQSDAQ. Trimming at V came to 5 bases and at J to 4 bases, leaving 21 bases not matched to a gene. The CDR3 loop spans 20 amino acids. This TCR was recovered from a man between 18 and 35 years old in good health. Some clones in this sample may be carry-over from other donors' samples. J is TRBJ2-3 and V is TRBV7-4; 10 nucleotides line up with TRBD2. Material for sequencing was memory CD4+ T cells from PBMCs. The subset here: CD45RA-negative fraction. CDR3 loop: CASSQEGKFGSGLAPDTQYF. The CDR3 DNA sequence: TGTGCCAGCAGCCAGGAAGGGAAGTTTGGGTCGGGACTAGCGCCAGATACGCAGTATTTT.